This T cell receptor beta chain was sequenced during a study of CD8 T cells in Susac syndrome. Roughly 0.45 to 1 ug RNA was reverse transcribed with random hexamers. Amplification of TCR beta CDR3 used immunoSEQ multiplex PCR across 54 Vbeta and 13 Jbeta. TCRdb analysed the immunoSEQ multiplex PCR reads with MiXCR anew, one entry per CDR3 protein. The table records about 300,000 distinct CDR3 sequences, around 92% of them present only once. Germline CDR1 and CDR2: KGHSH and LQKENI. V dropped 5 bases and J dropped 4 bases, with 8 bases sitting between them. CDR3 length: 12 residues. Negative isolation yielded the CD8+ and CD4+ T cells, while FACS enriched the TEMRA cells.

The sequence came from a human donor with multiple sclerosis. Sequencing was performed on CD4+ T cells from PBMCs. This chain uses TRBV18 with TRBJ1-2; D unresolved. CDR3: CASSSDTYGYTF. CDR3 coding DNA: TGTGCCAGCTCATCCGACACCTATGGCTACACCTTC.